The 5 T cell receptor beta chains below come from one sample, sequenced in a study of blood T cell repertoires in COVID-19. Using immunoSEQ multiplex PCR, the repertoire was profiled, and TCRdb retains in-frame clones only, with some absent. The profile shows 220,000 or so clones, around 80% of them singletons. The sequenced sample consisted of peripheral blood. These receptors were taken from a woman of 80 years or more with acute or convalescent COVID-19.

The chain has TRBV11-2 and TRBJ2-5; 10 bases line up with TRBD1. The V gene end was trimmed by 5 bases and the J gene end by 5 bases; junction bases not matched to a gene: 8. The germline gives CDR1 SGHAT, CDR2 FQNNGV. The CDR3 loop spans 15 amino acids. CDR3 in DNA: TGTGCCAGCAGCCTGGGACAGGGGATTGTGGAGACCCAGTACTTC. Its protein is CASSLGQGIVETQYF.

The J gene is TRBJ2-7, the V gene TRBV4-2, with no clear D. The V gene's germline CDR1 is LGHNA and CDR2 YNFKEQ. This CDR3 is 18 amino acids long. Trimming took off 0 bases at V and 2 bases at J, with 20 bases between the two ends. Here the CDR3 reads CASSQDLSVAGFTYEQYF. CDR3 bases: TGTGCCAGCAGCCAAGATCTATCGGTGGCAGGCTTCACCTACGAGCAGTACTTC.

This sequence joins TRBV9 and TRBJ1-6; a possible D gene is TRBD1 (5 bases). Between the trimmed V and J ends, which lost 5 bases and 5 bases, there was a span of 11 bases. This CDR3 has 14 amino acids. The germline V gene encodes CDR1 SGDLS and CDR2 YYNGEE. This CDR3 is CASRRQNDNSPLHF. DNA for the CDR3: TGTGCCAGCAGAAGACAGAACGATAATTCACCCCTCCACTTT.

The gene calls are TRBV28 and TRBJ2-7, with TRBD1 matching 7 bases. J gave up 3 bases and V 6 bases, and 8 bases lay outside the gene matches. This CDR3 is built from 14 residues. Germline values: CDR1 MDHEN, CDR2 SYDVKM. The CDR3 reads CASSTSNRGYEQYF. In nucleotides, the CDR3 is TGTGCCAGCAGCACCTCAAACAGGGGCTACGAGCAGTACTTC.

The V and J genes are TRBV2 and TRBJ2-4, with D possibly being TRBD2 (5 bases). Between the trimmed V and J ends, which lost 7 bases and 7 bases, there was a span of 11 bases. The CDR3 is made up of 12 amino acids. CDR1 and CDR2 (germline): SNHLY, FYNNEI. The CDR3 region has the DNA TGTGCCAGCAACGACCCGGGGAACATTCAGTACTTC. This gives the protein CASNDPGNIQYF.